This T cell receptor (beta chain) originates from a study of T cell repertoires in cytomegalovirus infection. Study summary: Through public TCR beta signatures, both CMV infection and matching HLA type were indicated.

This clonotype was counted ten times or more. Its specificity is not known. TCRdb analysed the reads with MiXCR anew, one entry per CDR3 protein. The sample lists roughly 500,000 distinct CDR3 sequences, approximately 10% occurring once. The CDR3 contains 16 residues. Germline CDR1 reads ENHRY; CDR2 reads SYGVKD. The V gene end was trimmed by 4 bases and the J gene end by 4 bases; junction bases not matched to a gene: 9. The study's findings and limits: HLA-C-restricted CMV-specific TCR beta clonotypes were dominant in the ex vivo response.

The TCR was taken from a human donor in good health (CMV status not recorded). Some clones in this sample may be carry-over from other donors' samples. The chain links TRBV10-3 to TRBJ2-7; 11 bases match TRBD2. The sequencing input was PBMCs. The CDR3 DNA is TGTGCCATCAGTGGAAGTGTAGCGGGAGGGAAGTACGAGCAGTACTTC. Protein product: CAISGSVAGGKYEQYF.